Each of the 10 T cell receptor beta chains below was sequenced from the same sample in a study of blood T cell repertoires in COVID-19. Only in-frame clones appear in the TCRdb table, and some are missing; sequencing was by immunoSEQ multiplex PCR. This sample has about 270,000 clones; roughly nine tenths occur once, and the top ten carry about 8.7%. The sequenced material came from peripheral blood. Receptors were obtained from a man between 40 and 49 years old with active or convalescent COVID-19.

The rearrangement links TRBV7-6 to TRBJ2-1, with TRBD2 matching 9 bases. The length of the CDR3 is 15 residues. CDR1 is SGHVS and CDR2 is FNYEAQ in the germline V gene. Trimming at V came to 1 base and at J to 6 bases, leaving 4 bases not matched to a gene. For the CDR3, the DNA is TGTGCCAGCAGCTTAGGCGGGGGGGCTCTCAATGAGCAGTTCTTC. Residues: CASSLGGGALNEQFF.

The CDR3 coding sequence is TGTGCCAGCAGCTGGAGGGCGGGACAGGGCACAGGCGGAGCTTTCTTT. This codes for CASSWRAGQGTGGAFF. V usage is TRBV5-4 and J usage is TRBJ1-1; 9 positions match TRBD1. Per the germline V gene, CDR1 is SGHNT and CDR2 is YYREEE (reference sequence). The CDR3 length is 16 residues. The V gene end was trimmed by 3 bases and the J gene end by 10 bases; junction bases not matched to a gene: 16.

This clone was observed a few times. The J gene is TRBJ1-5, the V gene TRBV30; no clear D. The CDR3 consists of 16 residues. Germline V gene sequence: CDR1 GTSNPN, CDR2 SVGIG (reference sequence). V shed 1 base and J shed 0 bases, with 13 bases lying between them. The CDR3 DNA is TGTGCCTGGAGTGACGGGAGGCGGTATAGCAATCAGCCCCAGCATTTT. Amino acids: CAWSDGRRYSNQPQHF.

The CDR3, as DNA: TGTGCCAGCAGCGCGCGAGGGGGCACTGAAAAACTGTTTTTT. This translates into CASSARGGTEKLFF. The rearrangement uses TRBV6-5 and TRBJ1-4; 7 nucleotides align to TRBD1. Unmatched junction bases numbered 8, after V lost 6 bases and J lost 7 bases. Germline loops: CDR1 MNHEY, CDR2 SVGAGI. CDR3 length: 14 amino acids.

This clone was counted only a few times. The CDR3 reads CASSPYKGLAGGEQYF. For the CDR3, the DNA is TGTGCCAGCAGCCCCTACAAGGGACTAGCGGGCGGTGAGCAGTACTTC. V is TRBV3-1 (or the pseudogene TRBV3-2) and J is TRBJ2-7; 12 nucleotides align to TRBD2. CDR3 length equals 16 residues. Germline V gene data show CDR1 as LGHDT and CDR2 as YNNKEL (reference sequence). The ends lost 4 bases at V and 7 bases at J; junction bases unmatched: 11.

V is TRBV6-5 and J is TRBJ1-5, with TRBD1 matching over 8 bases. The length of the CDR3 is 15 residues. CDR1 is MNHEY and CDR2 is SVGAGI in the germline V gene. Losses at the gene ends were 6 bases for V and 5 bases for J; bases not matched to a gene: 9. CDR3 in amino acids: CASRPGTGHDQPQHF. The CDR3 DNA is TGTGCCAGCAGGCCCGGGACAGGCCACGATCAGCCCCAGCATTTT.

The rearrangement links TRBV28 to TRBJ1-2; possibly TRBD1 for D (5 bases). This CDR3 spans 14 amino acids. The V gene's germline CDR1 is MDHEN and CDR2 SYDVKM. With 2 bases removed from V and 7 bases from J, the gap between germline ends came to 14 bases. The CDR3 reads CASSLGAAGLGYTF. DNA of the CDR3: TGTGCCAGCAGTTTAGGTGCGGCAGGGCTTGGCTACACCTTC.

The V and J genes are TRBV3-1 (or the pseudogene TRBV3-2) and TRBJ2-7; 8 bases fit TRBD1. The CDR3 runs to 15 residues. J gave up 2 bases and V 3 bases, and 6 bases lay outside the gene matches. Germline V lookup: CDR1 LGHDT, CDR2 YNNKEL (reference sequence). This CDR3 reads CASSHPGQGAYEQYF. The CDR3 coding sequence is TGTGCCAGCAGCCACCCTGGACAGGGAGCCTACGAGCAGTACTTC.

The V gene is TRBV11-3, the J gene TRBJ1-1, with D possibly matching TRBD1 (5 bases). The V gene lost 4 bases and the J gene lost 1 base, with 16 bases spanning the gap. Germline CDR1 is SGHNT and CDR2 is YENEEA. The CDR3 contains 16 residues. CDR3 amino acids: CASSSGGAGGNTEAFF. The CDR3 DNA is TGTGCCAGCAGCTCTGGAGGGGCTGGAGGGAACACTGAAGCTTTCTTT.

The rearrangement joins TRBV30 to TRBJ1-2; D may be TRBD1 (6 bases). Per the germline V gene, CDR1 is GTSNPN and CDR2 is SVGIG (reference sequence). The CDR3 extends over 12 amino acids. The germline V and J ends were trimmed by 4 bases and 5 bases, with 11 bases remaining between them. The CDR3 is CAWKGGGYGYTF. DNA of the CDR3: TGTGCCTGGAAAGGGGGTGGGTATGGCTACACCTTC. Supplemented by reference TRBV30 and TRBJ1-2, the full variable domain reads SQTIHQWPATLVQPVGSPLSLECTVEGTSNPNLYWYRQAAGRGLQLLFYSVGIGQISSEVPQNLSASRPQDRQFILSSKKLLLSDSGFYLCAWKGGGYGYTFGSGTRLTVV.